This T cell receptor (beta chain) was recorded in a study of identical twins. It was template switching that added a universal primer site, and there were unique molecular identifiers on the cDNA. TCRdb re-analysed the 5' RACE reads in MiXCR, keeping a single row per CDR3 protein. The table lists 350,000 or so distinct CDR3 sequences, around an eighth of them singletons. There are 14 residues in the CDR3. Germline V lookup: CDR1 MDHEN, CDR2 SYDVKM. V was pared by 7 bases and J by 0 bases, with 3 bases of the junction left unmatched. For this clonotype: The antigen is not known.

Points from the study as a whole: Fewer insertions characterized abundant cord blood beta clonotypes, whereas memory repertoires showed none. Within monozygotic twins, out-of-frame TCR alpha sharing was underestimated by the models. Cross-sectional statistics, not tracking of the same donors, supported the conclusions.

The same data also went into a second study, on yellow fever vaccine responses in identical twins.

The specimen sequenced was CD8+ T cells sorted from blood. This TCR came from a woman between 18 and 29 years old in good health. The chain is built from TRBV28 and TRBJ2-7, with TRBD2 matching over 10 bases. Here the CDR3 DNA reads TGTGCCAGCAAAACTAGCGGGACCTCCTACGAGCAGTACTTC. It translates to CASKTSGTSYEQYF. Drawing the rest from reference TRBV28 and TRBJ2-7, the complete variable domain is DVKVTQSSRYLVKRTGEKVFLECVQDMDHENMFWYRQDPGLGLRLIYFSYDVKMKEKGDIPEGYSVSREKKERFSLILESASTNQTSMYLCASKTSGTSYEQYFGPGTRLTVT.